A single sample is the source of the 27 T cell receptor beta chains below, sequenced in a study of vaccination and CD4 T cells after COVID-19. Treatment indicated: roughly 10-day PBMC culture with coronavirus spike peptide pools or control peptides (ViraFEST assay). Once obtained from cultured CD4+ T cells, the DNA was sequenced using the Oncomine TCR Beta short-read assay. TCRdb passed the PCR reads through MiXCR, listing each CDR3 protein once. Of approximately 25,000 distinct CDR3 sequences in the sample, approximately 50% were seen once. These receptors' antigens are unknown. Material: CD4+ T cells from blood, cultured in vitro. The receptors originated from a human donor who had recovered from COVID-19.

CDR3 nucleotides: TGTGCCAGCAGTTACTTCCACGAGCAGTACTTC. Translated, it gives CASSYFHEQYF. The chain joins TRBV6-5 to TRBJ2-7, with no clear D. The CDR3 loop spans 11 amino acids. Between the trimmed V and J ends, which lost 1 base and 5 bases, there was a span of 3 bases. Germline V gives CDR1 MNHEY, CDR2 SVGAGI.

This clonotype was recorded a few times. The chain employs TRBV27 and TRBJ1-5; D gene unclear. This CDR3 is 15 amino acids long. CDR1 is MNHEY and CDR2 is SMNVEV in the germline V gene (reference sequence). Trimming stripped 2 bases from V and 1 base from J, with 9 bases between. In DNA form, the CDR3 reads TGTGCCAGCAGTTTACGGCCAAGCAGCAATCAGCCCCAGCATTTT. Translating gives CASSLRPSSNQPQHF.

The chain employs TRBV2 and TRBJ1-6; perhaps TRBD1 as D (6 bases). The V end was cut by 6 bases, the J end by 5 bases, with 17 bases between. There are 16 residues in the CDR3. The germline V gene has CDR1 SNHLY and CDR2 FYNNEI. The CDR3 protein is CASSPQGVGNNSPLHF. CDR3 bases: TGTGCCAGCAGCCCACAGGGAGTCGGCAATAATTCACCCCTCCACTTT.

In this sample, this clonotype turned up a few times. The gene calls are TRBV27 and TRBJ2-3, with 13 bases that match TRBD2. Trimming at V came to 6 bases and at J to 5 bases, leaving 8 bases not matched to a gene. Germline V CDR1 and CDR2: MNHEY, SMNVEV (reference sequence). The CDR3 runs 16 residues. In DNA form, the CDR3 reads TGTGCCAGCAGACTGTCCGGGACTAGCGGGGTAGATACGCAGTATTTT. Protein: CASRLSGTSGVDTQYF.

The chain carries TRBV18 and TRBJ2-1, with 9 positions matching TRBD2. CDR3 length: 15 amino acids. Germline values: CDR1 KGHSH, CDR2 LQKENI. V gave up 5 bases and J gave up 4 bases; unmatched junction bases: 6. The DNA of the CDR3 is TGTGCCAGCTCAATTCTAGCGGGATCATACAATGAGCAGTTCTTC. It yields the protein CASSILAGSYNEQFF. The full variable domain, its missing parts supplied by reference TRBV18 and TRBJ2-1, is NAGVMQNPRHLVRRRGQEARLRCSPMKGHSHVYWYRQLPEEGLKFMVYLQKENIIDESGMPKERFSAEFPKEGPSILRIQQVVRGDSAAYFCASSILAGSYNEQFFGPGTRLTVL.

Here the CDR3 reads CASSLGPGLGHNEQFF. The CDR3 DNA reads as TGCGCCAGCAGCTTGGGACCGGGACTAGGGCATAATGAGCAGTTCTTC. The rearrangement links TRBV5-1 to TRBJ2-1; 8 positions agree with TRBD2. There are 16 residues in the CDR3. Germline CDR1 reads SGHRS; CDR2 reads YFSETQ. Trimming at V came to 0 bases and at J to 7 bases, leaving 9 bases not matched to a gene.

The genes are TRBV19 and TRBJ1-2, with 7 bases aligning to TRBD1. V shed 4 bases and J 1 base; nucleotides not matched to a gene: 6. CDR1 and CDR2 from the germline V gene are LNHDA and SQIVND (reference sequence). This CDR3 has 15 amino acids. CDR3 bases: TGTGCCAGTAGTAAGACAGGGAGGCTTAACTATGGCTACACCTTC. It translates to CASSKTGRLNYGYTF.

The chain is built from TRBV28 and TRBJ2-1; D is tentatively TRBD1 or TRBD2 (7 bases each). The end of the DNA is better explained by TRBJ2-7, so the J call may be wrong. Looked up from germline, CDR1 is MDHEN and CDR2 is SYDVKM. The CDR3 covers 14 residues. For the CDR3, the DNA is TGTGCCAGCAGGGGAGGGACAGCCTCCTACGAGCAGTACTTC. Encoded protein: CASRGGTASYEQYF.

The genes are TRBV19 and TRBJ2-1; possible D gene TRBD2, 6 bases. Trimming stripped 4 bases from V and 3 bases from J, with 16 bases between. The CDR3 spans 16 residues. The V gene's germline CDR1 is LNHDA and CDR2 SQIVND (reference sequence). Written as DNA, the CDR3 is TGTGCCAGTAGTACTCGGCTAGCGAGTAGCTACAATGAGCAGTTCTTC. Protein sequence: CASSTRLASSYNEQFF. The whole variable domain, remainder taken from reference TRBV19 and TRBJ2-1, is DGGITQSPKYLFRKEGQNVTLSCEQNLNHDAMYWYRQDPGQGLRLIYYSQIVNDFQKGDIAEGYSVSREKKESFPLTVTSAQKNPTAFYLCASSTRLASSYNEQFFGPGTRLTVL.

This chain uses TRBV20-1 with TRBJ1-2, with 7 nucleotides matching TRBD1. CDR1 is DFQATT and CDR2 is SNEGSKA in the germline V gene (reference sequence). The CDR3 covers 14 residues. Losses at the gene ends were 6 bases for V and 0 bases for J; bases not matched to a gene: 7. CDR3 protein: CSALTGRANYGYTF. CDR3 bases: TGCAGTGCCCTGACAGGGCGGGCTAACTATGGCTACACCTTC.

The V call is TRBV21-1, the J call TRBJ2-5; the D call in the table, TRBD1, was not verified against the DNA. TRBV21-1 is designated a pseudogene. The CDR3 totals 16 residues. The CDR3 here is CATRVSDRGLGGTQYF. Here the CDR3 DNA reads TGTGCCACCCGAGTTTCGGACAGGGGGTTAGGAGGGACCCAGTACTTC.

This clonotype has only one observation. DNA of the CDR3: TGTGCCAGTAGTATCGGACAGGGGGCGAATGAGCAGTTCTTC. It encodes CASSIGQGANEQFF. This rearrangement joins TRBV19 to TRBJ2-1; the match to TRBD1 covers 11 bases. CDR1 and CDR2 (germline): LNHDA, SQIVND (reference sequence). The V segment lost 3 bases and the J segment 7 bases; nucleotides outside the gene matches: 2. The CDR3 length is 14 residues.

This rearrangement joins TRBV7-9 to TRBJ1-2, with 8 bases lining up with TRBD1. After removal of 4 bases from V and 4 bases from J, the junction contained 2 bases not matched to a gene. The germline CDR1 and CDR2 sequences are SEHNR and FQNEAQ (reference sequence). The CDR3 consists of 13 residues. CDR3 nucleotide sequence: TGTGCCAGCAGCTGGACAGGGTTCTATGGCTACACCTTC. Encoded protein: CASSWTGFYGYTF.

The CDR3 nucleotides are TGTGCCAGCAGCTTTGGGTACAGGGAGACCCAGTACTTC. Translation: CASSFGYRETQYF. This chain connects TRBV5-6 to TRBJ2-5, with D possibly being TRBD1 (5 bases). V lost 2 bases to trimming and J lost 5 bases, with 10 bases between them. CDR3 length: 13 amino acids. Germline loops: CDR1 SGHDT, CDR2 YYEEEE. The whole variable domain, remainder taken from reference TRBV5-6 and TRBJ2-5, is DAGVTQSPTHLIKTRGQQVTLRCSPKSGHDTVSWYQQALGQGPQFIFQYYEEEERQRGNFPDRFSGHQFPNYSSELNVNALLLGDSALYLCASSFGYRETQYFGPGTRLLVL.

The V call is TRBV10-3, the J call TRBJ2-7; perhaps TRBD2 as D (6 bases). Trimming removed 4 bases from V and 3 bases from J, with 10 bases in between. The CDR3 contains 13 residues. Germline-derived CDR1 and CDR2 are ENHRY and SYGVKD. CDR3 sequence: CAISGPDYYEQYF. The CDR3 DNA reads as TGTGCCATCAGTGGCCCGGACTACTACGAGCAGTACTTC.

This sequence joins TRBV6-2 or TRBV6-3 and TRBJ1-5; 7 bases match TRBD1. This CDR3 contains 15 residues. CDR1 is MNHEY, CDR2 SVGEGT, per germline. J was trimmed by 6 bases and V by 2 bases; bases with no gene match: 7. Here the CDR3 DNA reads TGTGCCAGCAGTTACAGAGGGGGCCGATTTCAGCCCCAGCATTTT. It codes for CASSYRGGRFQPQHF.

The gene calls are TRBV7-2 and TRBJ2-5; 7 positions agree with TRBD2. This CDR3 comprises 17 residues. Germline assignment: CDR1 SGHTA and CDR2 FQGNSA. Trimming took 4 bases from V and 1 from J; bases not matched to a gene: 12. CDR3 residues: CASSSQVGGGSQETQYF. The CDR3 DNA reads TGTGCCAGCAGCTCCCAGGTTGGGGGAGGGTCCCAAGAGACCCAGTACTTC.

The rearrangement links TRBV7-8 to TRBJ2-7, with D perhaps matching TRBD1 (8 bases). Germline V CDR1 and CDR2: SGHVS, FQNEAQ. Between the trimmed V and J ends, which lost 6 bases and 0 bases, there was a span of 21 bases. CDR3 length: 17 amino acids. The CDR3 DNA sequence: TGTGCCAGCAGTCGAGGGACTAACAGGGGGGACTCCTACGAGCAGTACTTC. Protein: CASSRGTNRGDSYEQYF. The full variable domain, its missing parts supplied by reference TRBV7-8 and TRBJ2-7, is GAGVSQSPRYKVAKRGQDVALRCDPISGHVSLFWYQQALGQGPEFLTYFQNEAQLDKSGLPSDRFFAERPEGSVSTLKIQRTQQEDSAVYLCASSRGTNRGDSYEQYFGPGTRLTVT.

In its sample, this clonotype was seen a few times. This chain connects TRBV7-9 to TRBJ1-4; 12 bases align to TRBD1. Germline V gives CDR1 SEHNR, CDR2 FQNEAQ (reference sequence). V gave up 5 bases and J gave up 5 bases; unmatched junction bases: 12. This CDR3 is 18 amino acids long. The CDR3 spells CASSSGTGGFGPNEKLFF. CDR3 DNA sequence: TGTGCCAGCAGCAGCGGGACAGGGGGCTTCGGGCCGAATGAAAAACTGTTTTTT. Full variable domain (missing parts from reference TRBV7-9 and TRBJ1-4): DTGVSQNPRHKITKRGQNVTFRCDPISEHNRLYWYRQTLGQGPEFLTYFQNEAQLEKSRLLSDRFSAERPKGSFSTLEIQRTEQGDSAMYLCASSSGTGGFGPNEKLFFGSGTQLSVL.

The rearrangement links TRBV24-1 to TRBJ1-5; D unclear. Germline-derived CDR1 and CDR2 are KGHDR and SFDVKD. Trimming took off 5 bases at V and 2 bases at J, with 15 bases between the two ends. The CDR3 sequence is 16 residues long. The CDR3 loop reads CATSGAGPSGNQPQHF. Written as DNA, the CDR3 is TGTGCCACCAGTGGTGCCGGGCCGTCTGGCAATCAGCCCCAGCATTTT.

This clonotype was recorded once. The chain carries TRBV4-2 and TRBJ2-7, with TRBD2 matching 13 bases. V trimming: 4 bases; J trimming: 3 bases; junction bases outside the gene matches: 3. CDR1 and CDR2 (germline): LGHNA, YNFKEQ. This CDR3 contains 15 residues. The CDR3 bases are TGTGCCAGCAGCCCTAGACTAGCGGGAGGCTACGAGCAGTACTTC. Protein product: CASSPRLAGGYEQYF.

This clonotype was counted only a few times. The V gene is TRBV5-1, the J gene TRBJ1-1, with D tentatively TRBD1 (5 bases). This CDR3 is 16 amino acids long. V dropped 2 bases and J dropped 5 bases, with 19 bases sitting between them. The germline V gene encodes CDR1 SGHRS and CDR2 YFSETQ. The CDR3 sequence: CASSFTRARVATEAFF. For the CDR3, the DNA is TGCGCCAGCAGCTTTACCCGGGCCAGGGTGGCTACTGAAGCTTTCTTT.

This chain connects TRBV6-2 or TRBV6-3 to TRBJ2-5; D is unclear. Trimming took off 6 bases at V and 5 bases at J, with 7 bases between the two ends. CDR1 MNHEY and CDR2 SVGEGT come from the germline V gene. This CDR3 region has 11 residues. This CDR3 is CASSFLETQYF. The CDR3 DNA is TGTGCCAGCAGCTTCCTGGAGACCCAGTACTTC.

This clonotype was seen a few times. The chain links TRBV6-1 to TRBJ1-1; unclear D gene. CDR1 is MNHNS, CDR2 SASEGT, per germline. CDR3 length equals 12 residues. Trimming removed 4 bases at V and 5 bases at J, with 8 bases between. CDR3 in DNA: TGTGCCAGCAGTGGGACCGGGACTGAAGCTTTCTTT. This translates into CASSGTGTEAFF.

This clonotype was counted only a few times. CDR3 in DNA: TGCAGTGCTCTCGGGTGGGCGGTGGGGGGCTACACCTTC. Translating gives CSALGWAVGGYTF. The chain links TRBV20-1 to TRBJ1-2, with D hard to call. Between the trimmed V and J ends, which lost 5 bases and 8 bases, there was a span of 18 bases. The CDR3 is made up of 13 amino acids. Germline lookup yields CDR1 DFQATT and CDR2 SNEGSKA (reference sequence).

This rearrangement joins TRBV14 to TRBJ2-6, with D tentatively TRBD2 (7 bases). V was clipped by 4 bases and J by 3 bases, with 19 bases between them. There are 18 residues in the CDR3. The germline V gene has CDR1 SGHDN and CDR2 FVKESK. CDR3 nucleotides: TGTGCCAGCAGCCCAGGGTGGGGGGGCGCCTTTGGGGCCAACGTCCTGACTTTC. It codes for CASSPGWGGAFGANVLTF. Using reference TRBV14 and TRBJ2-6 for the parts outside the CDR3, the full variable domain is EAGVTQFPSHSVIEKGQTVTLRCDPISGHDNLYWYRRVMGKEIKFLLHFVKESKQDESGMPNNRFLAERTGGTYSTLKVQPAELEDSGVYFCASSPGWGGAFGANVLTFGAGSRLTVL.

CDR3 region: CASSGGAGGETQYF. The CDR3 DNA is TGTGCCAGCTCAGGTGGGGCTGGGGGGGAGACCCAGTACTTC. The chain carries TRBV28 and TRBJ2-5, with D possibly being TRBD2 (6 bases). Per the germline V gene, CDR1 is MDHEN and CDR2 is SYDVKM. This CDR3 has 14 amino acids. V lost 8 bases to trimming and J lost 5 bases, with 18 bases between them.